These 13 T cell receptor beta chains were sequenced from one sample in a study of CD8+ T cells in alopecia areata. Extraction of RNA preceded its reverse transcription into cDNA, which served as the sequencing template. The repertoire was sequenced with immunoSEQ multiplex PCR; TCRdb's copy has only in-frame clones and lacks some. The sample lists about 210,000 clones, over 40% occurring once. Treatment noted: oral pan-JAK inhibitor, 5-10 mg twice daily. The material sequenced was CD4+ T cells sorted from blood, taken at approximately week 37, from a patient treated with tofacitinib. The receptors originated from a human donor with alopecia areata.

The J gene is TRBJ2-6, the V gene TRBV15; 11 positions match TRBD1. Germline trimming cut 3 bases from V and 8 bases from J; bases unmatched to any gene: 15. Germline V lookup: CDR1 LNHNV, CDR2 YYDKDF (reference sequence). The CDR3 consists of 19 residues. The CDR3 spells CATSRAMGRTGGRSNVLTF. The CDR3 region has the DNA TGTGCCACCAGCAGGGCAATGGGGCGGACAGGGGGCAGATCCAACGTCCTGACTTTC.

The chain is built from TRBV5-4 and TRBJ2-5; weak D call: TRBD1 (6 bases). Germline CDR1 SGHNT, CDR2 YYREEE (reference sequence). This CDR3 comprises 16 residues. V lost 1 base, J lost 2 bases, and 15 bases lay in between. CDR3 in amino acids: CASSLRTGLIQETQYF. CDR3 coding DNA: TGTGCCAGCAGCTTGCGAACAGGGCTCATACAAGAGACCCAGTACTTC.

This chain joins TRBV6-5 and TRBJ1-1, with 9 bases that match TRBD1. The CDR3 consists of 14 residues. Trimming at V came to 2 bases and at J to 3 bases, leaving 1 base not matched to a gene. CDR1 MNHEY and CDR2 SVGAGI come from the germline V gene. CDR3 DNA: TGTGCCAGCAGTTACGGACAGGGGTACACTGAAGCTTTCTTT. It translates to CASSYGQGYTEAFF.

This clone was found a few times. The chain recombines TRBV19 with TRBJ2-6, with a tentative D call TRBD2 (5 bases). Trimming stripped 6 bases from V and 0 bases from J, with 15 bases between. CDR1 is LNHDA and CDR2 is SQIVND in the germline V gene (reference sequence). The CDR3 covers 17 residues. CDR3 residues: CASSPTPRGSGANVLTF. DNA for the CDR3: TGTGCCAGTAGCCCTACCCCCCGGGGCTCTGGGGCCAACGTCCTGACTTTC. The whole variable domain, filled in from reference TRBV19 and TRBJ2-6, reads DGGITQSPKYLFRKEGQNVTLSCEQNLNHDAMYWYRQDPGQGLRLIYYSQIVNDFQKGDIAEGYSVSREKKESFPLTVTSAQKNPTAFYLCASSPTPRGSGANVLTFGAGSRLTVL.

A few counts support this clone. The CDR3 region has the DNA TGCGCCAGCAGCTCCGTTCCGAACACTGAAGCTTTCTTT. Encoded protein: CASSSVPNTEAFF. V is TRBV5-1 and J is TRBJ1-1, with D unresolved. CDR3 length equals 13 residues. The V end was cut by 3 bases, the J end by 1 base, with 7 bases between. Germline V gene sequence: CDR1 SGHRS, CDR2 YFSETQ. Full variable domain (rest looked up from reference TRBV5-1 and TRBJ1-1): KAGVTQTPRYLIKTRGQQVTLSCSPISGHRSVSWYQQTPGQGLQFLFEYFSETQRNKGNFPGRFSGRQFSNSRSEMNVSTLELGDSALYLCASSSVPNTEAFFGQGTRLTVV.

This rearrangement joins TRBV7-8 to TRBJ2-1; 8 bases fit TRBD1. This CDR3 is built from 15 residues. The germline V gene has CDR1 SGHVS and CDR2 FQNEAQ. With 5 bases clipped from V and 10 bases from J, the junction kept 13 bases outside the gene matches. For the CDR3, the DNA is TGTGCCAGCAGCAAGGACAGGGTTGAATCAAACGAGCAGTTCTTC. Translation gives CASSKDRVESNEQFF.

This clone was picked up many times. The rearrangement joins TRBV11-2 to TRBJ2-5, with a tentative D call TRBD2 (6 bases). The CDR3 runs to 13 residues. The V end lost 5 bases, the J end lost 7 bases, and 14 bases lay between the germline ends. The germline CDR1 and CDR2 sequences are SGHAT and FQNNGV. The CDR3 nucleotides are TGTGCCAGCAGCCACGGGGAGGAGGGGACCCAGTACTTC. This encodes CASSHGEEGTQYF.

V and J are TRBV29-1 and TRBJ1-2; D perhaps matches TRBD1 (6 bases). Germline CDR1 SQVTM, CDR2 ANQGSEA. V was clipped by 6 bases and J by 8 bases, with 16 bases between them. This CDR3 contains 12 residues. CDR3 nucleotides: TGCAGCGTGGATAGGGGGAATTTAGGCTACACCTTC. Amino acid sequence: CSVDRGNLGYTF. Using reference TRBV29-1 and TRBJ1-2 for the parts outside the CDR3, the full variable domain is SAVISQKPSRDICQRGTSLTIQCQVDSQVTMMFWYRQQPGQSLTLIATANQGSEATYESGFVIDKFPISRPNLTFSTLTVSNMSPEDSSIYLCSVDRGNLGYTFGSGTRLTVV.

CDR3 protein: CAGSDSNQPQHF. The CDR3 coding sequence is TGTGCCGGCAGTGATAGCAATCAGCCCCAGCATTTT. The chain links TRBV30 to TRBJ1-5; no reliable D call. The CDR3 runs 12 residues. CDR1 is GTSNPN, CDR2 SVGIG, per germline (reference sequence). Trimming removed 8 bases from V and 0 bases from J, with 8 bases in between.

Only a few counts were recorded for this clone. The chain has TRBV29-1 and TRBJ1-1, with 10 positions matching TRBD1. The J segment lost 6 bases and the V segment lost 2 bases, leaving 3 bases of the junction unmatched. Germline V gives CDR1 SQVTM, CDR2 ANQGSEA. The CDR3 runs to 13 residues. CDR3 sequence: CSVERDRGPEAFF. The DNA for the CDR3 is TGCAGCGTTGAAAGGGACAGGGGCCCTGAAGCTTTCTTT.

This clone was seen a few times. V and J are TRBV18 and TRBJ1-4, with TRBD1 matching 7 bases. After removal of 3 bases from V and 2 bases from J, the junction contained 9 bases not matched to a gene. Germline V gene data show CDR1 as KGHSH and CDR2 as LQKENI. The CDR3 has 17 amino acids. The CDR3 protein is CASSPEWDSSTNEKLFF. In DNA form, the CDR3 reads TGTGCCAGCTCACCTGAGTGGGACAGCTCCACTAATGAAAAACTGTTTTTT.

The chain uses TRBV10-3 and TRBJ2-7; D not certain. From germline, CDR1 is ENHRY and CDR2 SYGVKD. The V end lost 10 bases, the J end lost 4 bases, and 11 bases lay between the germline ends. This CDR3 is built from 11 residues. CDR3 nucleotide sequence: TGTGCCACACAAGGGAAGTACGAGCAGTACTTC. Residues: CATQGKYEQYF.

This clone was counted a few times. The CDR3 bases are TGCGCCAGCAGCTTTGACAGCATGGTAGGAGCTTTCTTT. It translates to CASSFDSMVGAFF. The V and J genes are TRBV5-1 and TRBJ1-1; D might be TRBD1 (5 bases). V gave up 2 bases and J gave up 10 bases, with 15 bases separating them. Germline V lookup: CDR1 SGHRS, CDR2 YFSETQ. This CDR3 has 13 amino acids.